These T cell receptor beta chains were read from a single sample in a study of shared clonotypes between healthy human individuals. Sequencing was performed with immunoSEQ multiplex PCR; in TCRdb, only in-frame clones are kept and a portion is missing. The data show 1.6 million or so clones, roughly 96% seen once. The specimen was naive CD4+ T cells sorted from blood. The receptors were gathered from a man between 25 and 39 years old in good health. CDR3s include the opening cysteine and the closing phenylalanine or tryptophan. D genes are given only for firm matches. Not all rows give a size; the values are once, few, many and, for expanded clones, a class.

d_call cdr3_length j_call clone_size v_call cdr3_nt cdr3_aa
TRBD2 16 TRBJ2-2 . TRBV7-3 TGTGCCAGCAGCTTAGCGGGAGGTAGATCCACCGGGGAGCTGTTTTTT CASSLAGGRSTGELFF
. 15 TRBJ1-3 . TRBV7-9 TGTGCCAGCAGCTTAGCAGGACTCTCTGGAAACACCATATATTTT CASSLAGLSGNTIYF
TRBD2 14 TRBJ2-1 once TRBV10-1 TGCGCCAGCAGTGACGCGGGAGGGAACAATGAGCAGTTCTTC CASSDAGGNNEQFF
TRBD2 14 TRBJ2-7 few TRBV18 TGTGCCAGCTCACCCGGGGGACTACCCTACGAGCAGTACTTC CASSPGGLPYEQYF
. 14 TRBJ2-7 . TRBV19 TGTGCCAGTAGTGATCGGGGAGACGCCTACGAGCAGTACTTC CASSDRGDAYEQYF
TRBD2 16 TRBJ2-2 . TRBV5-1 TGCGCCAGCAGCTTTAACATCTTAGCGGGACCCGGGGAGCTGTTTTTT CASSFNILAGPGELFF
TRBD2 17 TRBJ2-3 . TRBV7-3 TGTGCCAGCAGCTTGGAGGCTAGCGGGAGGGTTGGCGATACGCAGTATTTT CASSLEASGRVGDTQYF
. 12 TRBJ1-5 . TRBV6-1 TGTGCCAGCAGGAATAGGGTTCGGCCCCAGCATTTT CASRNRVRPQHF
TRBD2 16 TRBJ2-3 . TRBV5-4 TGTGCCAGCAGCTATAAAACTAGCGATTTAACAGATACGCAGTATTTT CASSYKTSDLTDTQYF
TRBD1 15 TRBJ2-1 . TRBV5-6 TGTGCCAGCAGGCCTAGGGGGCCGACCTACAATGAGCAGTTCTTC CASRPRGPTYNEQFF
. 9 TRBJ1-1 . TRBV20-1 TGCAGTGCTAGAGATACCGCTTTCTTT CSARDTAFF
. 17 TRBJ2-7 . TRBV28 TGTGCCAGCAGTTTAGAGTCTTCTAGGTTCCGATCCTACGAGCAGTACTTC CASSLESSRFRSYEQYF
. 17 TRBJ2-2 . TRBV28 TGTGCCAGCACCCTTCACTCCGGCGGGACAACCACCGGGGAGCTGTTTTTT CASTLHSGGTTTGELFF
TRBD2 13 TRBJ2-7 . TRBV7-9 TGTGCCAGCGAGGGGAGGGCCACCTACGAGCAGTACTTC CASEGRATYEQYF
. 12 TRBJ2-3 . TRBV4-1 TGCGCCAGCAGCGGGAGACGCGATACGCAGTATTTT CASSGRRDTQYF
. 14 TRBJ1-2 . TRBV29-1 TGCAGCGTTGGTCATCGGTTAGTGGACTATGGCTACACCTTC CSVGHRLVDYGYTF
TRBD2 15 TRBJ2-7 . TRBV4-2 TGTGCCAGCAGCCAAGACCAGGCGGGAGGTTACGAGCAGTACTTC CASSQDQAGGYEQYF
. 14 TRBJ2-7 . TRBV9 TGTGCCAGCAGGACACAGGGCCCCACATACGAGCAGTACTTC CASRTQGPTYEQYF
. 15 TRBJ1-1 . TRBV21-1 TGTGCCAGCAGCAACGGAACAGGGGAGAACACTGAAGCTTTCTTT CASSNGTGENTEAFF
. 14 TRBJ1-1 . TRBV27 TGTGCCAGCAGTGCAACAAGGGTCTTGACTGAAGCTTTCTTT CASSATRVLTEAFF
. 13 TRBJ1-3 . TRBV19 TGTGCCACCAGTGCTGGGACAGGAAACACCATATATTTT CATSAGTGNTIYF
. 11 TRBJ2-7 . TRBV5-6 TGTGCCAGCAGCAAGAGCTACGAGCAGTACTTC CASSKSYEQYF
. 14 TRBJ1-4 . TRBV6-6 TGTGCCAGCAGCCATCAGGGGCTCGGCGTGGAACTGTTTTTT CASSHQGLGVELFF
. 15 TRBJ2-2 . TRBV5-1 TGCGCCAGCACAGGGGCCCGAATTAACGCCGGGGAGCTGTTTTTT CASTGARINAGELFF
. 12 TRBJ1-1 . TRBV2 TGTGCCAGCAGTGAGCAGGGCCTTGGAGCTTTCTTT CASSEQGLGAFF
. 15 TRBJ1-1 . TRBV5-5 TGTGCCAGCAGTATCACCGGGAAAACGAACACTGAAGCTTTCTTT CASSITGKTNTEAFF
TRBD2 12 TRBJ2-7 . TRBV7-2 TGTGCCAGCAGTTTACCGGGGGGAGAGCAGTACTTC CASSLPGGEQYF
TRBD1 15 TRBJ2-1 . TRBV7-2 TGTGCCAGCAGCTTACAGACAGGGAATCAAAATGAGCAGTTCTTC CASSLQTGNQNEQFF
. 14 TRBJ2-5 . TRBV9 TGTGCCAGCAGCGCTTCGATCGCCCCAGAGACCCAGTACTTC CASSASIAPETQYF
. 12 TRBJ1-1 once TRBV27 TGTGCCAGCAGTACCGGGGACACTGAAGCTTTCTTT CASSTGDTEAFF
. 12 TRBJ1-1 . TRBV6-1 TGTGCCAGCAAACAGACGAACACTGAAGCTTTCTTT CASKQTNTEAFF
. 12 TRBJ2-3 once TRBV5-6 TGTGCCAGCAGCTTGGATACAACGAGGCAGTATTTT CASSLDTTRQYF
. 12 TRBJ2-1 . TRBV5-8 TGTGCCAGCAGCCTCCATAACAATGAGCAGTTCTTC CASSLHNNEQFF
. 12 TRBJ1-3 . TRBV28 TGTGCCAGCAGTTTGACCCCCGGCACCATATATTTT CASSLTPGTIYF
. 13 TRBJ2-7 . TRBV2 TGTGCCAGCAGTGAAGGGTTGGGGACGGAGCAGTACTTC CASSEGLGTEQYF
TRBD2 16 TRBJ2-7 . TRBV6-5 TGTGCCAGCAGTTACTCGGCGGGGGGCGGGTCCTACGAGCAGTACTTC CASSYSAGGGSYEQYF
. 14 TRBJ2-2 . TRBV7-9 TGTGCCAGCAGCTTAGAGGCCAGTACCGGGGAGCTGTTTTTT CASSLEASTGELFF
. 14 TRBJ2-3 . TRBV7-2 TGTGCCAGCAGGCCGGGACTCACCACAGATACGCAGTATTTT CASRPGLTTDTQYF
TRBD1 15 TRBJ2-2 . TRBV6-1 TGTGCCAGCAGTAGGGACAGATTGAACACCGGGGAGCTGTTTTTT CASSRDRLNTGELFF
. 12 TRBJ2-3 . TRBV2 TGTGCCAGCAGGTCGACGGGGGATACGCAGTATTTT CASRSTGDTQYF
. 13 TRBJ2-5 . TRBV5-4 TGTGCCAGCAGCTTGGGATTCCAAGAGACCCAGTACTTC CASSLGFQETQYF
. 15 TRBJ1-2 . TRBV5-8 TGTGCCAGCAGCACCCACCAAGACAGTAACTATGGCTACACCTTC CASSTHQDSNYGYTF
. 11 TRBJ2-3 . TRBV29-1 TGCAGCGGGCAGATTGGGGATACGCAGTATTTT CSGQIGDTQYF
TRBD1 13 TRBJ2-1 . TRBV5-5 TGTGCCAGCAGCGGAGAGACAGGGATTGAGCAGTTCTTC CASSGETGIEQFF
. 13 TRBJ2-2 . TRBV5-1 TGCGCCAGCAGCTCCGGGAGCAGCGGGGAGCTGTTTTTT CASSSGSSGELFF
. 15 TRBJ1-1 . TRBV4-3 TGCGCCAGCAGCCAGGAGGAACGGTTGAACACTGAAGCTTTCTTT CASSQEERLNTEAFF
TRBD2 16 TRBJ2-2 . TRBV19 TGTGCCAGTAGTTTGGGACTAGCGGGATGGACCGGGGAGCTGTTTTTT CASSLGLAGWTGELFF
. 16 TRBJ2-1 . TRBV28 TGTGCCAGCAGTACCGTCGGGTGGGGCTCCTACAATGAGCAGTTCTTC CASSTVGWGSYNEQFF